This T cell receptor beta chain was captured by sequencing in a study of human T cells and chemical hapten exposure (dated by TCRdb to about 2021). With respect to the entire study: For sensitization, 2% DPC in acetone was applied to a roughly 2 cm by roughly 2 cm area of upper inner arm skin. Blood samples were taken from patients before sensitization (week 0) and then at 2, 6 and about 24 weeks after DPC sensitization. For TCR sequencing, blood came from about 28 alopecia patients at anywhere from one to four time points (pre-sensitization, 2, 6 and 24 weeks). Throughout the study period of about 25 weeks, patients also received therapeutic DPC doses to the scalp every week. Patch testing on the upper back used Finn chambers containing 0.01% DPC, with scoring done after 6 days according to International Contact Dermatitis Research Group standards. The mostly female patient cohort included alopecia areata with under or over 50% scalp involvement, alopecia totalis and alopecia universalis. The libraries were sequenced as a pool, and the TCR yield per sample differed mostly because of small variations in library volumes within the pool. The study tracked peripheral blood TCR repertoire changes in vivo during primary and secondary sensitization to the hapten diphenylcyclopropenone (DPC) in alopecia patients.

The protocol used for the library was RACE. TCRdb records NextSeq 500 as the sequencer. During library preparation, unique molecular identifiers were attached to individual cDNA molecules so that TCRs could be counted in a quantitative, reproducible way. Both TCR alpha and TCR beta chains were sequenced from each blood RNA sample. The study's processing was this. Samples had a median of about 96,000 TCRs, with a range from about 23,224 to 750,000. The Decombinator software suite was used to annotate the V, J and CDR3 of the TCR reads. Every sample was subsampled to the same number of TCRs (28,000) for the PS versus PT1 abundance plots. Expanded TCRs were defined as absent before sensitization and observed at least eight times at the 2-week time point. TCRdb redid the processing of the public reads, applying fastp at Q25 and MiXCR, and retained in-frame beta chains. Rows with one shared CDR3 protein collapse into an entry with the most common genes and DNA. These V and J calls rely on TCRdb rather than the paper's analysis. The sample table shows around 60,000 distinct CDR3 sequences, and 5.5% to 7.5% are seen once. The ten biggest clones cover approximately 1.7% of the sample.

Paper-wide results and their limitations: Because all patients had alopecia, a presumed autoimmune disease, the immune response of the patients might differ from that of healthy individuals. After repeated subsampling, changes were observed in the strength of the expansion versus patch-test correlation and in the threshold at which the correlation became significant. Expanded TCRs formed significantly more large CDR3 similarity clusters than pre-sensitization or healthy control sets, consistent with antigen-driven responses. The number of PT1 expanded TCRs positively correlated with patch test score, significant at thresholds 8, 16 and 32 but not 4. No change with DPC sensitization was found in the number of TCRs above 1 in 1000 frequency, and no evidence of global repertoire structure alterations was found.

Only a few counts were recorded for this clonotype. It has no known antigen specificity. No quality values exist for individual bases; no much larger clone is one base distant. The time point label, as the study defines it: pre-sensitization, week 0. Sample treatment or condition, as interpreted from the label and publication: therapeutic diphenylcyclopropenone sensitization with weekly scalp DPC. At every patch-test visit, the blood draw took place before the patch test was put on. Eligible patients were aged 18 to 70, diagnosed with alopecia, deemed suitable for DPC therapy, and excluded if pregnant. Unfractionated whole blood was collected in Tempus Blood RNA tubes, and total RNA was extracted from that blood. The CDR3 sequence holds 15 residues, the cysteine and phenylalanine included. The kept DNA is CDR3 alone, 45 bases in frame from the first base. Deletion took 4 bases off V and 0 bases off J, with a span of 10 bases between the germline ends. The germline V gene sets CDR1 to SGHVS and CDR2 to FNYEAQ.

The chain joins TRBV7-6 to TRBJ1-3, with TRBD1 perhaps the D gene, on 5 matching bases. The clonotype comes from a woman younger than 45 with alopecia areata. Some clones in this sample may be carry-over from other donors' samples. The starting material was whole blood, obtained in connection with sensitization to the hapten diphenylcyclopropenone (DPC). The DNA reads as follows: TGTGCCAGCAGCTCGACAGAATCCTCTGGAAACACCATATATTTT. It is translated as CASSSTESSGNTIYF.